This entry is about one T cell receptor (beta chain). Assay: immunoSEQ multiplex PCR; the TCRdb copy retains only in-frame clones and omits some. The data hold 280,000 or so clones, with around 90% observed a single time. CDR1 ENHRY and CDR2 SYGVKD come from the germline V gene. This CDR3 region has 15 residues. After removal of 2 bases from V and 1 base from J, the junction contained 4 bases not matched to a gene. This entry comes from a study of blood T cell repertoires in COVID-19. Across the study: Nucleic acid was either cDNA or gDNA, and it came from T cells, B-cell-depleted T cells, or PBMCs.

The study recruited people aged about 18 to 90 years across around 24 US areas. Recovered status in Cohort 3 required two negative PCRs, clearance, or symptom resolution. This sequence was found in a woman aged 40 to 55 who had recovered from COVID-19. Material for sequencing was PBMCs or T cells enriched from blood (not recorded which). The chain is built from TRBV10-3 and TRBJ1-1, with 7 bases identical to TRBD1. The CDR3 DNA follows: TGTGCCATCAGTGAGCCCGGGACAGAGAACACTGAAGCTTTCTTT. Translated, it gives CAISEPGTENTEAFF.